Following are 29 T cell receptor beta chains from one sample sequenced in a study of blood T cell repertoires in COVID-19. Here immunoSEQ multiplex PCR was the method, and the copy in TCRdb shows in-frame clones only, minus some. Counted here are fewer than 120,000 clones, over 60% occurring once; the ten biggest clones make up 16%. The sample consisted of peripheral blood. All receptors come from a woman of 80 years or more with active or convalescent COVID-19.

The gene calls are TRBV7-9 and TRBJ1-5, with 8 positions matching TRBD1. The V gene's germline CDR1 is SEHNR and CDR2 FQNEAQ (reference sequence). This CDR3 contains 14 residues. With V trimmed by 5 bases and J by 4 bases, 4 bases remained unmatched. CDR3 protein: CASSPTGDNQPQHF. CDR3 bases: TGTGCCAGCAGCCCGACAGGGGATAATCAGCCCCAGCATTTT.

The V call is TRBV7-6, the J call TRBJ1-1, with a possible D match to TRBD1 (5 bases). This CDR3 contains 14 residues. The germline CDR1 and CDR2 sequences are SGHVS and FNYEAQ. V was pared by 5 bases and J by 4 bases, with 14 bases between. The DNA for the CDR3 is TGTGCCAGCAGCCGGGGAGGGGCTTTCACTGAAGCTTTCTTT. It codes for CASSRGGAFTEAFF. Filled out from reference TRBV7-6 and TRBJ1-1, the complete variable domain reads GAGVSQSPRYKVTKRGQDVALRCDPISGHVSLYWYRQALGQGPEFLTYFNYEAQQDKSGLPNDRFSAERPEGSISTLTIQRTEQRDSAMYRCASSRGGAFTEAFFGQGTRLTVV.

The CDR3 nucleotides read TGTGCCAGCAGTGAAGTCCGTAGGGGCGCGTACGAGCAGTACTTC. It is translated as CASSEVRRGAYEQYF. The genes are TRBV2 and TRBJ2-7; a possible D gene is TRBD1 (5 bases). The V and J ends lost 1 base and 4 bases respectively, with 14 bases between them. The CDR3 spans 15 residues. The V gene's germline CDR1 is SNHLY and CDR2 FYNNEI. The full variable domain, rest sourced from reference TRBV2 and TRBJ2-7, is EPEVTQTPSHQVTQMGQEVILRCVPISNHLYFYWYRQILGQKVEFLVSFYNNEISEKSEIFDDQFSVERPDGSNFTLKIRSTKLEDSAMYFCASSEVRRGAYEQYFGPGTRLTVT.

The genes are TRBV10-3 and TRBJ2-1; 8 positions match TRBD1. The CDR3 sequence is 12 residues long. Germline assignment: CDR1 ENHRY and CDR2 SYGVKD. Trimming at V came to 7 bases and at J to 9 bases, leaving 5 bases not matched to a gene. CDR3 region: CAIKDRVREQFF. The CDR3 coding sequence is TGTGCCATCAAGGACAGGGTCCGTGAGCAGTTCTTC.

The chain is built from TRBV5-1 and TRBJ2-1, with 9 bases aligning to TRBD2. The germline gives CDR1 SGHRS, CDR2 YFSETQ. The CDR3 consists of 15 residues. After removal of 4 bases from V and 2 bases from J, the junction contained 4 bases not matched to a gene. CDR3 protein: CASSLSGSAYNEQFF. In nucleotides, the CDR3 is TGCGCCAGCAGCCTTAGCGGGAGTGCCTACAATGAGCAGTTCTTC.

This clone appeared many times. As DNA, the CDR3 is TGTGCCAGCAGTTTGGAAGGGACATCGGGCACTGAAGCTTTCTTT. Protein product: CASSLEGTSGTEAFF. The rearrangement links TRBV2 to TRBJ1-1; perhaps TRBD1 as D (6 bases). The CDR3 consists of 15 residues. V gave up 5 bases and J gave up 4 bases, with 17 bases separating them. Germline V CDR1 and CDR2: SNHLY, FYNNEI.

The V gene is TRBV7-2, the J gene TRBJ2-5; 10 nucleotides align to TRBD2. This CDR3 is 16 amino acids long. V was pared by 3 bases and J by 3 bases, with 7 bases of the junction left unmatched. From germline, CDR1 is SGHTA and CDR2 FQGNSA. CDR3 in DNA: TGTGCCAGCAGCTTTGAACCGGGACTAGCGAAAGAGACCCAGTACTTC. Its translation is CASSFEPGLAKETQYF.

This sequence joins TRBV28 and TRBJ1-2, with D possibly matching TRBD1 (5 bases). The CDR3 runs to 13 residues. The V gene lost 7 bases and the J gene lost 7 bases, with 16 bases spanning the gap. The germline gives CDR1 MDHEN, CDR2 SYDVKM. Here the CDR3 DNA reads TGTGCCAGCACCCCAGGGCAGGGTAGTGGCTACACCTTC. Amino acid sequence: CASTPGQGSGYTF.

This chain uses TRBV7-2 with TRBJ2-7; tentative D call: TRBD2 (5 bases). The V end was cut by 2 bases, the J end by 3 bases, with 20 bases between. Looked up from germline, CDR1 is SGHTA and CDR2 is FQGNSA. The CDR3 contains 17 residues. The CDR3 loop reads CASSLKALGREGYEQYF. The DNA of the CDR3 is TGTGCCAGCAGCTTAAAGGCCCTTGGGAGAGAGGGCTACGAGCAGTACTTC.

CDR3 sequence reads: CASSTTQNTEAFF. In nucleotides, the CDR3 is TGTGCCAGTAGTACGACACAGAACACTGAAGCTTTCTTT. The chain links TRBV19 to TRBJ1-1; no definite D call. Trimming shortened V by 4 bases and J by 1 base, and 7 bases separated the two germline ends. Per germline, CDR1 LNHDA and CDR2 SQIVND (reference sequence). The CDR3 loop spans 13 amino acids.

This chain joins TRBV6-5 and TRBJ1-1, with D perhaps matching TRBD1 (5 bases). Germline loops: CDR1 MNHEY, CDR2 SVGAGI. There are 12 residues in the CDR3. Trimming stripped 8 bases from V and 6 bases from J, with 13 bases between. The chain's CDR3 is CASVRLRAEAFF. CDR3 coding DNA: TGTGCCAGCGTACGTCTCAGGGCTGAAGCTTTCTTT.

This chain uses TRBV5-1 with TRBJ2-1, with TRBD1 matching 8 bases. V lost 6 bases and J lost 2; bases outside the gene matches: 4. CDR3 length: 14 residues. CDR1 is SGHRS and CDR2 is YFSETQ in the germline V gene. The CDR3 is CASNDRGPYNEQFF. The CDR3 coding sequence is TGCGCCAGCAACGACAGGGGACCCTACAATGAGCAGTTCTTC.

The chain recombines TRBV3-1 (or the pseudogene TRBV3-2) with TRBJ2-5; TRBD1 is a possible D gene (5 bases). Germline assignment: CDR1 LGHDT and CDR2 YNNKEL (reference sequence). Trimming pared 0 bases from V and 4 bases from J, leaving 12 bases between. The CDR3 runs 15 residues. The DNA for the CDR3 is TGTGCCAGCAGCCAAGACTGGCAGGGCGGAGAGACCCAGTACTTC. Its translation is CASSQDWQGGETQYF.

This clone showed up just a few times. The chain recombines TRBV25-1 with TRBJ2-3; TRBD2 matches 10 bases. The CDR3 has 14 amino acids. V shed 6 bases and J 5 bases; nucleotides not matched to a gene: 5. CDR1 is MGHDK, CDR2 SYGVNS, per germline. The CDR3 is CASRRLAGEDTQYF. The CDR3 DNA is TGTGCCAGCAGGCGGCTAGCGGGAGAAGATACGCAGTATTTT.

This sequence joins TRBV29-1 and TRBJ2-6; D might be TRBD1 (5 bases). V shed 2 bases and J shed 1 base, with 6 bases lying between them. The CDR3 loop spans 14 amino acids. Germline CDR1 and CDR2: SQVTM and ANQGSEA. The CDR3 DNA reads as TGCAGCGTTGAAAGGGGTTCTGGGGCCAACGTCCTGACTTTC. As protein: CSVERGSGANVLTF.

The CDR3 sequence: CATSADRPYEQYF. CDR3 nucleotides: TGTGCCACCTCCGCGGACAGACCCTACGAGCAGTACTTC. The V call is TRBV10-3, the J call TRBJ2-7; possible D gene TRBD1, 6 bases. CDR3 length: 13 residues. V dropped 10 bases and J dropped 2 bases, with 15 bases sitting between them. The germline V gene has CDR1 ENHRY and CDR2 SYGVKD.

J is TRBJ2-5 and V is TRBV30, with D maybe TRBD2 (5 bases). With 4 bases removed from V and 4 bases from J, the gap between germline ends came to 13 bases. The CDR3 loop spans 13 amino acids. Per germline, CDR1 GTSNPN and CDR2 SVGIG (reference sequence). This chain's CDR3 is CAWNRGGGETQYF. CDR3 coding DNA: TGTGCCTGGAATCGAGGCGGAGGAGAGACCCAGTACTTC.

The chain is built from TRBV5-1 and TRBJ1-2; a possible D gene is TRBD1 (5 bases). Deletions cut 0 bases from V and 4 bases from J, with 10 bases between. The CDR3 has 14 residues. Per germline, CDR1 SGHRS and CDR2 YFSETQ. The CDR3 is CASSLGDGGYGYTF. The CDR3 DNA is TGCGCCAGCAGCTTGGGGGACGGGGGCTATGGCTACACCTTC.

This sequence joins TRBV7-9 and TRBJ2-7, with D possibly TRBD1 on 5 matching bases. The CDR3 contains 16 residues. Trimming shortened V by 1 base and J by 5 bases, and 18 bases separated the two germline ends. Per germline, CDR1 SEHNR and CDR2 FQNEAQ (reference sequence). The CDR3 nucleotides read TGTGCCAGCAGCTTAGTTGGGGCGTTACGTGTGGACGAGCAGTACTTC. It translates to CASSLVGALRVDEQYF.

This clone was counted a few times. V is TRBV4-2 and J is TRBJ1-4; D perhaps matches TRBD1 (5 bases). The germline V gene has CDR1 LGHNA and CDR2 YNFKEQ. The V end lost 0 bases, the J end lost 4 bases, and 12 bases lay between the germline ends. The CDR3 runs to 16 residues. The CDR3 nucleotides are TGTGCCAGCAGCCAAGACCAGGGACTGTTTAATGAAAAACTGTTTTTT. Its protein is CASSQDQGLFNEKLFF.

The gene calls are TRBV7-8 and TRBJ1-5; the D is unclear. The V gene lost 5 bases and the J gene lost 7 bases, with 12 bases spanning the gap. This CDR3 is built from 13 residues. CDR1 is SGHVS, CDR2 FQNEAQ, per germline. DNA of the CDR3: TGTGCCAGCAGCCCCTCGAGTTGGCAGCCCCAGCATTTT. This gives the protein CASSPSSWQPQHF.

In its sample, this clone was seen once. This sequence joins TRBV25-1 and TRBJ1-5; D might be TRBD1 (5 bases). With 6 bases removed from V and 5 bases from J, the gap between germline ends came to 11 bases. This CDR3 spans 13 amino acids. Germline V gene lookup returns CDR1 MGHDK and CDR2 SYGVNS. CDR3 region: CASRQGLDQPQHF. In nucleotides, the CDR3 is TGTGCCAGCAGGCAGGGTTTAGATCAGCCCCAGCATTTT.

The chain links TRBV5-1 to TRBJ2-5, with TRBD2 identical over 9 bases. The CDR3 contains 14 residues. Trimming cost V 4 bases and J 5 bases; bases outside gene matches: 6. Germline CDR1 is SGHRS and CDR2 is YFSETQ. The CDR3 DNA sequence: TGCGCCAGCAGCGCCGCGGGAGGGCGGGAGACCCAGTACTTC. Translated, it gives CASSAAGGRETQYF.

The chain combines TRBV7-6 with TRBJ1-1; 8 bases line up with TRBD1. From germline, CDR1 is SGHVS and CDR2 FNYEAQ. The junction had 9 bases not matched to a gene; V was cut back by 5 bases and J by 4 bases. The CDR3 has 15 amino acids. The CDR3 loop is CASSPGTGPGTEAFF. CDR3 nucleotides: TGTGCCAGCAGCCCGGGGACAGGCCCGGGCACTGAAGCTTTCTTT.

V gene TRBV5-5 combines with J gene TRBJ1-1; no clear D. CDR1 is SGHKS, CDR2 YYEKEE, per germline (reference sequence). Trimming shortened V by 4 bases and J by 0 bases, and 19 bases separated the two germline ends. This CDR3 has 17 residues. CDR3 bases: TGTGCCAGCAGCCTCTCCTGGCTTTTGGGCATGAACACTGAAGCTTTCTTT. The encoded protein is CASSLSWLLGMNTEAFF.

This clone was found once. V usage is TRBV7-6 and J usage is TRBJ2-3; D may be TRBD2 (6 bases). The CDR3 is 17 residues long. The V gene's germline CDR1 is SGHVS and CDR2 FNYEAQ. The germline V and J ends were trimmed by 4 bases and 2 bases, with 19 bases remaining between them. CDR3 coding DNA: TGTGCCAGCAGCTCCCCGGGTAGCGGAGCACTCACAGATACGCAGTATTTT. It yields the protein CASSSPGSGALTDTQYF.

This clone was detected only a few times. This chain uses TRBV6-6 with TRBJ1-6; D is unclear. CDR3 length: 15 residues. V lost 5 bases and J lost 6, with 14 bases in between. Germline CDR1 and CDR2: MNHNY and SVGAGI (reference sequence). The CDR3 DNA is TGTGCCAGCAGTACACCCTCCCAGTTTAATTCACCCCTCCACTTT. Protein: CASSTPSQFNSPLHF.

The chain is built from TRBV29-1 and TRBJ2-4, with 9 positions matching TRBD1. The V segment lost 4 bases and the J segment 6 bases; nucleotides outside the gene matches: 4. The CDR3 consists of 13 residues. Germline assignment: CDR1 SQVTM and CDR2 ANQGSEA. The CDR3 nucleotides are TGCAGCGTTGGGACAGGGGCCCTAAACATTCAGTACTTC. Encoded protein: CSVGTGALNIQYF.

The V and J genes are TRBV28 and TRBJ2-5, with TRBD1 as a possible D gene (6 bases). The length of the CDR3 is 14 residues. V was pared by 7 bases and J by 1 base, with 13 bases between. The germline V gene encodes CDR1 MDHEN and CDR2 SYDVKM. The CDR3 DNA follows: TGTGCCAGCACCTTAGTGGACAGCCAAGAGACCCAGTACTTC. It codes for CASTLVDSQETQYF.